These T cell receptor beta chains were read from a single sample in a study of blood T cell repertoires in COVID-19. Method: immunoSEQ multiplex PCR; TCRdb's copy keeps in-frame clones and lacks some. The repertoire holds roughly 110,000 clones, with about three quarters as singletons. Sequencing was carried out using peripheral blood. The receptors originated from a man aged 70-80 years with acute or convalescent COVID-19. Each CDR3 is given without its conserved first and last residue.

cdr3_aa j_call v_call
ASSRQGLGNNSPLH TRBJ1-6 TRBV5-4
ASSQRRNTEAF TRBJ1-1 TRBV28
ASSDLRTVASYEQY TRBJ2-7 TRBV2
ASSQDSGNTIY TRBJ1-3 TRBV3-1/TRBV3-2
ASTTQTNTGELF TRBJ2-2 TRBV6-6
ASGEGGGPQH TRBJ1-5 TRBV6-6
ASSLVASSYEQY TRBJ2-7 TRBV7-9
ASSLAGQGIHEQY TRBJ2-7 TRBV7-2
ASSQGAGGPRETQY TRBJ2-5 TRBV3-1/TRBV3-2
ASSLEGVVNTEAF TRBJ1-1 TRBV5-1
ASSYGGSNGGYT TRBJ1-2 TRBV6-5
ASSGSKGKGDTQY TRBJ2-3 TRBV10-1
ASSQTGNQPQH TRBJ1-5 TRBV6-2/TRBV6-3
ASRPGQTYEQY TRBJ2-7 TRBV6-5
ASSPTGTSNNEQF TRBJ2-1 TRBV18
ASSEGQGRTKNIQY TRBJ2-4 TRBV11-2
ASSSSGGAGETQY TRBJ2-5 TRBV5-1
ASSTTWRAGNTIY TRBJ1-3 TRBV5-1
ASSHPPRGGAPKTQY TRBJ2-5 TRBV3-1/TRBV3-2
ASSVGTGGSGYT TRBJ1-2 TRBV9
ASSQGAMGNGYT TRBJ1-2 TRBV11-2
ASSYGQGVNTIY TRBJ1-3 TRBV6-5
ASSLMRQGVDEQY TRBJ2-7 TRBV5-1
ASSLSGADTQY TRBJ2-3 TRBV12-3/TRBV12-4
ATGLSPGQGSTDTQY TRBJ2-3 TRBV24-1
AISESPGQGNEKLF TRBJ1-4 TRBV10-3
ASSQPGLYEAF TRBJ1-1 TRBV3-1/TRBV3-2
SASYRGMNTEAF TRBJ1-1 TRBV20-1
ASSLMASGGVWRETQY TRBJ2-5 TRBV27
ASSNRGENTGELF TRBJ2-2 TRBV6-6
ASSQVAQFNEKLF TRBJ1-4 TRBV3-1/TRBV3-2
ASSMGQGSEKLF TRBJ1-4 TRBV5-1
ASSHTGANVLT TRBJ2-6 TRBV3-1/TRBV3-2
ASSLYTGELF TRBJ2-2 TRBV7-9
ASRTLGTSAEQF TRBJ2-1 TRBV2
ASRAGTGGANYGYT TRBJ1-2 TRBV6-6
ASSFRQGGTEAF TRBJ1-1 TRBV5-6
ASSSRGNNEQF TRBJ2-1 TRBV6-6
SPIVLDTQY TRBJ2-3 TRBV29-1
ASSRTGNYGYT TRBJ1-2 TRBV5-4
ASNAGTGRPGSYNEQF TRBJ2-1 TRBV7-9
ASSSTGGTGELF TRBJ2-2 TRBV6-6
ASSFGSGNTIY TRBJ1-3 TRBV7-9
ASSINNAGTGAHTIY TRBJ1-3 TRBV19
ASSDRGREKLF TRBJ1-4 TRBV7-8
ASSGKGANSPLH TRBJ1-6 TRBV6-4
ASRDRGVSSYEQY TRBJ2-7 TRBV6-6
SVERDLGGNEQF TRBJ2-1 TRBV29-1
ASSTSGQGNYGYT TRBJ1-2 TRBV19
ASSYLQGTDTIY TRBJ1-3 TRBV6-5
ASSPSHLGTSGPYHGYT TRBJ1-2 TRBV7-2